Presented here are 14 T cell receptor beta chains from one specimen sequenced in a study of long-term antiretroviral therapy in people with HIV (dated by TCRdb to the early 2020s). The immunoSEQ hsTCRB v3.0 assay was used at survey level resolution to sequence the TRB variable region. TCRdb limited this immuneACCESS table to in-frame rearrangements with V and J called. A share of clones is missing; checked studies link under half to unresolved V genes, and the rest is unexplained. A total of 25,000 or so clones appear in this sample, more than 70% of them only once. The ten largest clones take up about a tenth of the sample. The source material was unsorted PBMCs, sampled 1.5 years before starting antiretroviral therapy. Every receptor here comes from a man between 18 and 29 years old with HIV.

The rearrangement uses TRBV5-8 and TRBJ1-2; TRBD1 is a possible D gene (5 bases). This CDR3 spans 15 amino acids. Trimming left V 5 bases short and J 3 bases short, with 17 bases between. The germline V gene encodes CDR1 SGHTS and CDR2 YDEGEE. The CDR3 protein is CASSFTSGNYYGYTF. CDR3 nucleotides: TGTGCCAGCAGTTTCACCTCAGGGAACTACTATGGCTACACCTTC.

The chain couples TRBV29-1 to TRBJ2-7, with 7 bases that match TRBD1. The CDR3 length is 14 residues. V lost 6 bases and J lost 4; bases outside the gene matches: 12. The V gene's germline CDR1 is SQVTM and CDR2 ANQGSEA. The CDR3 here is CSVATGASPYEQYF. CDR3 bases: TGCAGCGTCGCCACAGGGGCGAGCCCGTACGAGCAGTACTTC.

The chain joins TRBV5-5 to TRBJ2-7, with TRBD2 as a possible D gene (5 bases). The germline gives CDR1 SGHKS, CDR2 YYEKEE (reference sequence). Trimming took off 0 bases at V and 5 bases at J, with 9 bases between the two ends. The CDR3 runs to 13 residues. The chain's CDR3 is CASSLGRVNEQYF. CDR3 DNA: TGTGCCAGCAGCTTGGGGCGGGTAAACGAGCAGTACTTC.

The V gene is TRBV5-4, the J gene TRBJ2-5, with TRBD2 as a possible D gene (7 bases). The CDR3 has 14 amino acids. The germline CDR1 and CDR2 sequences are SGHNT and YYREEE (reference sequence). The V end lost 9 bases, the J end lost 3 bases, and 18 bases lay between the germline ends. CDR3 amino acids: CATSRGGPEETQYF. The CDR3 DNA reads TGTGCCACCTCGAGGGGGGGCCCCGAAGAGACCCAGTACTTC.

The chain combines TRBV5-1 with TRBJ2-3, with 7 bases identical to TRBD2. V lost 0 bases, J lost 5 bases, and 3 bases stayed unmatched. CDR1 is SGHRS and CDR2 is YFSETQ in the germline V gene. The CDR3 totals 14 residues. CDR3 bases: TGCGCCAGCAGCTTGGGGCGGGAGTTAGATACGCAGTATTTT. Its protein is CASSLGRELDTQYF.

The rearrangement uses TRBV30 and TRBJ2-2; D gene unclear. V shed 4 bases and J shed 5 bases, with 8 bases lying between them. The germline V gene encodes CDR1 GTSNPN and CDR2 SVGIG (reference sequence). The CDR3 contains 12 residues. In DNA form, the CDR3 reads TGTGCCTGGAATTTGGTAACCGGGGAGCTGTTTTTT. It translates to CAWNLVTGELFF. The whole variable domain, remainder taken from reference TRBV30 and TRBJ2-2, is SQTIHQWPATLVQPVGSPLSLECTVEGTSNPNLYWYRQAAGRGLQLLFYSVGIGQISSEVPQNLSASRPQDRQFILSSKKLLLSDSGFYLCAWNLVTGELFFGEGSRLTVL.

V is TRBV27 and J is TRBJ1-4, with D tentatively TRBD1 (5 bases). This CDR3 region has 16 residues. Trimming pared 2 bases from V and 7 bases from J, leaving 17 bases between. Germline values: CDR1 MNHEY, CDR2 SMNVEV (reference sequence). In DNA form, the CDR3 reads TGTGCCAGCAGTTTACCTCCGCTTACGGGGGGTGAAAAACTGTTTTTT. Protein product: CASSLPPLTGGEKLFF.

The rearrangement uses TRBV4-3 and TRBJ2-1; 14 bases map to TRBD2. V gave up 4 bases and J gave up 8 bases; unmatched junction bases: 4. This CDR3 contains 15 residues. Germline lookup yields CDR1 LGHNA and CDR2 YSLEER. In DNA form, the CDR3 reads TGCGCCAGCAGCCCAGGGACTAGCGGGAGAGATGAGCAGTTCTTC. Translating gives CASSPGTSGRDEQFF.

This sequence joins TRBV7-8 and TRBJ1-2; D remains unclear. V was cut by 2 bases and J by 0 bases, with 16 bases left in between. The CDR3 consists of 17 residues. CDR1 SGHVS and CDR2 FQNEAQ come from the germline V gene. CDR3 residues: CASSLNLEDGANYGYTF. CDR3 in DNA: TGTGCCAGCAGCTTAAACCTGGAGGACGGTGCTAACTATGGCTACACCTTC.

The chain has TRBV4-1 and TRBJ2-1; D gene ambiguous. The length of the CDR3 is 18 residues. From germline, CDR1 is MGHRA and CDR2 YSYEKL. V gave up 4 bases and J gave up 0 bases, with 19 bases separating them. The CDR3 region is CASSPKTRPLSSYNEQFF. The CDR3 region has the DNA TGCGCCAGCAGCCCCAAGACACGGCCTCTTAGCTCCTACAATGAGCAGTTCTTC.

The genes are TRBV6-1 and TRBJ1-6, with D hard to call. V lost 2 bases to trimming and J lost 14 bases, with 7 bases between them. Germline CDR1 and CDR2: MNHNS and SASEGT. This CDR3 is 11 amino acids long. CDR3 sequence (DNA): TGTGCCAGCAGTGAATGGGAAACCCTCCACTTT. Encoded protein: CASSEWETLHF.

This clone has only a few counts. The CDR3 loop reads CASSLMMTYEQYF. CDR3 DNA: TGTGCCAGCAGCTTGATGATGACCTACGAGCAGTACTTC. The chain recombines TRBV11-2 with TRBJ2-7; D is uncertain. The V gene's germline CDR1 is SGHAT and CDR2 FQNNGV. The CDR3 loop spans 13 amino acids. The V and J ends lost 3 bases and 2 bases respectively, with 8 bases between them.

The chain joins TRBV4-1 to TRBJ2-1, with 8 bases matching TRBD2. Germline CDR1 is MGHRA and CDR2 is YSYEKL. The CDR3 extends over 18 amino acids. V lost 4 bases, J lost 0 bases, and 11 bases stayed unmatched. The CDR3: CASSPHRQRESSYNEQFF. The DNA for the CDR3 is TGCGCCAGCAGCCCCCACCGGCAGCGGGAGTCCTCCTACAATGAGCAGTTCTTC.

In its sample, this clone was seen once. This rearrangement joins TRBV29-1 to TRBJ2-7, with 10 bases fitting TRBD2. The CDR3 spans 16 residues. Trimming cost V 1 base and J 3 bases; bases outside gene matches: 9. Germline CDR1 is SQVTM and CDR2 is ANQGSEA. CDR3 sequence (DNA): TGCAGCGTTGAAGGGGGCCAGCGGGAGGGGTTCTACGAGCAGTACTTC. This sequence encodes CSVEGGQREGFYEQYF.